These T cell receptor beta chains were read from a single sample in a study of T cell responses to AZD1222 COVID-19 vaccine. Sequenced by immunoSEQ multiplex PCR; TCRdb stores in-frame clones only, minus some. The sample includes some 150,000 clones, about 86% of them seen just once. This material consisted of peripheral blood, taken 28 days after the second AZD1222 dose. These TCRs come from an adult who received the AZD1222 COVID-19 vaccine. Each CDR3 is given with its conserved first and last residue. The D gene is left open where the match is weak. Clone size, where shown, is once, few, many, or a class for clones that have expanded.

.,TRBV3-1/TRBV3-2,.,TRBJ1-2,TGTGCCAGCAGCCAAGAGTTTCGGGTATCGGCAAGGGGCTACACCTTC,CASSQEFRVSARGYTF
.,TRBV11-3,.,TRBJ1-1,TGTGCCAGCAGCCTCGGGATGAACACTGAAGCTTTCTTT,CASSLGMNTEAFF
.,TRBV7-9,.,TRBJ1-6,TGTGCCAGCAGCTTAAGGACAGCCTCAGCCTCCTATAATTCACCCCTCCACTTT,CASSLRTASASYNSPLHF
.,TRBV5-1,.,TRBJ2-5,TGCGCCAGCAGCTTGGGGCAGGGTCAAGAGACCCAGTACTTC,CASSLGQGQETQYF
.,TRBV5-1,.,TRBJ1-5,TGCGCCAGCAGCTGGGAGGGCAATCAGCCCCAGCATTTT,CASSWEGNQPQHF
TRBD1,TRBV28,.,TRBJ2-7,TGTGCCTGTCAGGGGGATGGGGGCTACGAGCAGTACTTC,CACQGDGGYEQYF
TRBD1,TRBV10-3,.,TRBJ1-6,TGTGCCATCAGTGGAGTCGGAGGGGGCCCCTCGAGTTCACCTCTCCACTTT,CAISGVGGGPSSSPLHF
.,TRBV29-1,.,TRBJ1-5,TGCAGCGTGACCGAGGGGAATCAGCCCCAGCATTTT,CSVTEGNQPQHF
.,TRBV6-1,.,TRBJ1-4,TGTGCCAGCAGTGACGAGGGGCAAGGTGAAAAACTGTTTTTT,CASSDEGQGEKLFF
TRBD2,TRBV5-1,.,TRBJ2-1,TGCGCCAGCAGCTTGATGGGTAGCGGGAGAGCGACTCAGCAGTTCTTC,CASSLMGSGRATQQFF
TRBD1,TRBV14,once,TRBJ2-2,TGTGCCAGCAGCCAAGGGACAGGGAAGGAGAACACCGGGGAGCTGTTTTTT,CASSQGTGKENTGELFF
.,TRBV10-3,.,TRBJ1-3,TGTGCCATCAGTCCTGACCCCTCTGGAAACACCATATATTTT,CAISPDPSGNTIYF
.,TRBV12-3/TRBV12-4,once,TRBJ1-1,TGTGCCAGCACTTACCTGGGGGGCACTGAAGCTTTCTTT,CASTYLGGTEAFF
.,TRBV3-1/TRBV3-2,.,TRBJ1-4,TGTGCCAGCAGCCATCTGTTGCGGGGGGATAATGAAAAACTGTTTTTT,CASSHLLRGDNEKLFF
.,TRBV7-9,.,TRBJ2-5,TGTGCCAGCAGCTCCGGGGTGGGAGAGACCCAGTACTTC,CASSSGVGETQYF
.,TRBV21-1,.,TRBJ1-1,TGTGCCAGCAGCAAAGGGCTGGTGGCTGAAGCTTTCTTT,CASSKGLVAEAFF
.,TRBV28,.,TRBJ1-4,TGTGCCAGCAGTTTGCCCGGGGGCGGGCGAGAAAAACTGTTTTTT,CASSLPGGGREKLFF
TRBD1,TRBV5-4,once,TRBJ2-1,TGTGCCAGCACCCCGGGAGGGACAGGGGGCTACAATGAGCAGTTCTTC,CASTPGGTGGYNEQFF
.,TRBV6-1,once,TRBJ1-5,TGTGCCAGCAGTGAAAGGGGGGGTTGGGGTATAGCCCAGCATTTT,CASSERGGWGIAQHF
.,TRBV10-2,.,TRBJ2-4,TGCGCCAGCAGTGAGAACCCGGGGGCCATTCAGTACTTC,CASSENPGAIQYF
TRBD2,TRBV19,.,TRBJ2-3,TGTGCCAGTACCAACCGGGGAGCGGGAGTCACAGATACGCAGTATTTT,CASTNRGAGVTDTQYF
.,TRBV30,.,TRBJ2-1,TGTGCCTGGAGCGCCGGGCCAAGCTCCTACAATGAGCAGTTCTTC,CAWSAGPSSYNEQFF
.,TRBV7-8,.,TRBJ2-5,TGTGCCAGCAGCATCCAAGAGACCCAGTACTTC,CASSIQETQYF
TRBD1,TRBV18,few,TRBJ1-5,TGTGCCAGCTCACCCAGGACAGGGGATAGCAATCAGCCCCAGCATTTT,CASSPRTGDSNQPQHF
.,TRBV7-9,.,TRBJ1-1,TGTGCCAGCAGCTTCGAGGTCGGGGCCACTGAAGCTTTCTTT,CASSFEVGATEAFF
TRBD1,TRBV5-1,.,TRBJ2-7,TGCGCCAGCAGCGCTGGGACAGCCTCATCCGAGCAGTACTTC,CASSAGTASSEQYF
TRBD2,TRBV27,.,TRBJ2-1,TGTGCCAGCAGTTTAAGACTAGCGGATTACAATGAGCAGTTCTTC,CASSLRLADYNEQFF
.,TRBV10-3,.,TRBJ2-5,TGTGCCATTAATGGGAAAAGGGGTCAAGAGACCCAGTACTTC,CAINGKRGQETQYF
.,TRBV27,.,TRBJ2-2,TGTGCCAGCAGTTCGCGCCAACTAACGAACACCGGGGAGCTGTTTTTT,CASSSRQLTNTGELFF
.,TRBV11-2,.,TRBJ2-1,TGTGCCAGCAGCTTAGTCCCCCGTGGGAGCCTGGCCAATGAGCAGTTCTTC,CASSLVPRGSLANEQFF
.,TRBV27,few,TRBJ1-2,TGTGCCAGCACCCCCCTCTTCGATCTCCGGGGTTCCTATGGCTACACCTTC,CASTPLFDLRGSYGYTF
.,TRBV5-1,.,TRBJ1-4,TGCGCCAGCAGCCCGATGGGGACAACTAATGAAAAACTGTTTTTT,CASSPMGTTNEKLFF
TRBD1,TRBV5-1,.,TRBJ2-7,TGCGCCAGCAGCGGGACAGGGGAGGGCGAGCAGTACTTC,CASSGTGEGEQYF
TRBD1,TRBV5-4,.,TRBJ2-7,TGTGCCAGCAGCTTCGGGACAGGGTACGAGCAGTACTTC,CASSFGTGYEQYF
TRBD2,TRBV4-2,once,TRBJ2-1,TGTGCCAGCAGCCAAGCGGGGGGGACTTCATCGAGCTCCTACAATGAGCAGTTCTTC,CASSQAGGTSSSSYNEQFF
TRBD1,TRBV27,.,TRBJ1-1,TGTGCCAGCAGTAGGGGACAGGGGAGGACCACTGAAGCTTTCTTT,CASSRGQGRTTEAFF
.,TRBV11-2,.,TRBJ1-2,TGTGCCAGCAGCCAGGGCAGAAACTATGGCTACACCTTC,CASSQGRNYGYTF
TRBD1,TRBV11-3,.,TRBJ2-3,TGTGCCAGCAGCCTCCGACAGGGGGCTGCAGATACGCAGTATTTT,CASSLRQGAADTQYF
.,TRBV15,.,TRBJ1-5,TGTGCCACCAGCAGTCTCTTTGGGACGAAAAGTGAGCCCCAGCATTTT,CATSSLFGTKSEPQHF
.,TRBV5-6,.,TRBJ2-3,TGTGCCAGCAGCTTGGAGGGGGTTATGGGCACAGATACGCAGTATTTT,CASSLEGVMGTDTQYF
.,TRBV2,.,TRBJ2-1,TGTGCCAGCAGTGAGGGGTGGCTCTCTGCCAATGAGCAGTTCTTC,CASSEGWLSANEQFF
TRBD2,TRBV11-3,.,TRBJ2-2,TGTGCCAGCAGCCCGCGCTGGGGCGCGGGAGGGCCTAACACCGGGGAGCTGTTTTTT,CASSPRWGAGGPNTGELFF
.,TRBV19,.,TRBJ1-1,TGTGCCAGTAGTTCGGGACCGCTGGAGAACACTGAAGCTTTCTTT,CASSSGPLENTEAFF
.,TRBV28,.,TRBJ1-2,TGTGCCAGCAGTCCCCCCGGGACACTCTATGGCTACACCTTC,CASSPPGTLYGYTF
TRBD1,TRBV2,.,TRBJ1-2,TGTGCCAGCAGAGAAAGACAGGGGGCCAACTATGGCTACACCTTC,CASRERQGANYGYTF
.,TRBV18,few,TRBJ1-1,TGTGCCAGCTCCACCACTGACAGCCAGGGCGGAACTGAAGCTTTCTTT,CASSTTDSQGGTEAFF
.,TRBV29-1,.,TRBJ2-5,TGCAGCGTTGTTTTAGCGTCATGGGAGACCCAGTACTTC,CSVVLASWETQYF
TRBD2,TRBV27,.,TRBJ2-1,TGTGCCAGCTGGCTAGCGGGGGTCAATGAGCAGTTCTTC,CASWLAGVNEQFF
.,TRBV7-9,.,TRBJ1-2,TGTGCCAGCAGCTATCCGGATCCCAACCATGGCTACACCTTC,CASSYPDPNHGYTF
.,TRBV27,.,TRBJ1-2,TGTGCCAGCAGTTTCGGCGGTTCTAACTATGGCTACACCTTC,CASSFGGSNYGYTF
.,TRBV5-4,.,TRBJ2-1,TGTGCCAGCAGCTTGAATTTAAAGGTGTGGGACGCTTCTAGGGATGAGCAGTTCTTC,CASSLNLKVWDASRDEQFF
.,TRBV12-3/TRBV12-4,.,TRBJ1-2,TGTGCCAGCAGCTCCCCGGCGGGATTAGGCTACACCTTC,CASSSPAGLGYTF